Listed below are T cell receptor beta chains from one sample, sequenced in a study of T cells in tuberculosis. Clones were sequenced by immunoSEQ multiplex PCR, and TCRdb holds only the in-frame ones, with some missing. Among 50,000 to 65,000 clones listed, around 90% were seen once. Sequenced sample: CD1b-GMM tetramer-negative cells sorted from PBMCs. The source of these receptors is an adult woman with latent tuberculosis. CDR3s include the opening cysteine and the closing phenylalanine or tryptophan. A D gene is named only where the DNA matches it firmly. Clone size, where shown, is once, few, many, or a class for clones that have expanded.

NA TRBD1 TRBJ2-2 TRBV18 TGTGCCAGCTCACCCCGAGGACAGGGAATATTCACCGGGGAGCTGTTTTTT CASSPRGQGIFTGELFF
NA NA TRBJ1-1 TRBV7-2 TGTGCCAGCAGCTTCGAACCAGAAGGGGGTGCTTTCTTT CASSFEPEGGAFF
NA TRBD1 TRBJ1-6 TRBV5-6 TGTGCCAGCAGCTTACCGGGACAGGAGAATTCACCCCTCCACTTT CASSLPGQENSPLHF
NA NA TRBJ1-4 TRBV15 TGTGCCACCAGCAGAGGATATGTGACAGCAACTAATGAAAAACTGTTTTTT CATSRGYVTATNEKLFF
NA NA TRBJ1-1 TRBV7-9 TGTGCCAGCAGCCCCTCCGGTGCGGGGGCCTCCACTGAAGCTTTCTTT CASSPSGAGASTEAFF
NA TRBD1 TRBJ1-2 TRBV27 TGTGCCAGCAGCCAACGTCGGACAGGGGGCAGGGAAGGCTACACCTTC CASSQRRTGGREGYTF
NA NA TRBJ1-6 TRBV14 TGTGCCAGCAGCCTACAGGGTCATTCACCCCTCCACTTT CASSLQGHSPLHF
once TRBD1 TRBJ2-5 TRBV10-3 TGTGCCATGGCCCGGAACAGGGGCGAGGAGACCCAGTACTTC CAMARNRGEETQYF
NA NA TRBJ2-7 TRBV21-1 TGTGCCAGCAACCCTCAGGGAAGCTCCTACGAGCAGTACTTC CASNPQGSSYEQYF
NA NA TRBJ1-2 TRBV6-1 TGTGCCAGCAGTGTAGGTGCAGGGATTGATGGCTACACCTTC CASSVGAGIDGYTF
NA TRBD2 TRBJ2-7 TRBV25-1 TGTGCCAGCAGTGAGGGGACTAGCGGGAGTCTAGCGGGCTACGAGCAGTACTTC CASSEGTSGSLAGYEQYF
NA TRBD1 TRBJ1-2 TRBV6-6 TGTGCCAGCAGAAGAACCTCCGGGACAGGGGGGAGCGGCTACACCTTC CASRRTSGTGGSGYTF
NA TRBD1 TRBJ2-7 TRBV28 TGTGCCAGCAGTTATGACAGGGGCGGATACGAGCAGTACTTC CASSYDRGGYEQYF
NA NA TRBJ2-1 TRBV7-6 TGTGCCAGCAGCTCCCGGGTCAACAATGAGCAGTTCTTC CASSSRVNNEQFF
few NA TRBJ2-1 TRBV7-9 TGTGCCAGCAGCTTAGGGAGCGGGTTCAGCGATGAGCAGTTCTTC CASSLGSGFSDEQFF
NA TRBD1 TRBJ2-7 TRBV12-5 TGTGCCAGCCGGGGACAGGGGGCTCACGAGCAGTACTTC CASRGQGAHEQYF
once NA TRBJ1-2 TRBV20-1 TGCAGTGCTCCAAACTATGGCTACACCTTC CSAPNYGYTF
few TRBD2 TRBJ2-7 TRBV4-3 TGCGCCAGCAGCCTTCGTCGGGAGGCGCCCTACGAGCAGTACTTC CASSLRREAPYEQYF
few NA TRBJ1-2 TRBV7-2 TGTGCCAGCAGCTTGGGGGGGGCAGTGGGTAACTATGGCTACACCTTC CASSLGGAVGNYGYTF
NA TRBD2 TRBJ2-1 TRBV29-1 TGCAGCGTTGACCCCCTAGCGGATGGGTACAATGAGCAGTTCTTC CSVDPLADGYNEQFF
NA TRBD1 TRBJ1-2 TRBV9 TGTGCCAGCAGAGACAGGGCAGGGTATGGCTACACCTTC CASRDRAGYGYTF
once NA TRBJ2-6 TRBV5-1 TGCGCCAGCAGCTTGGAAGGGGTTGGGGCCAACGTCCTGACTTTC CASSLEGVGANVLTF
NA NA TRBJ1-1 TRBV7-3 TGTGCCAGCAGCTTAGGCGGGCCCCTGGGCCCTTACACTGAAGCTTTCTTT CASSLGGPLGPYTEAFF
NA TRBD1 TRBJ2-3 TRBV5-1 TGCGCCAGCAGCTTGGTCGACAGGGTCACAGATACGCAGTATTTT CASSLVDRVTDTQYF
NA NA TRBJ1-2 TRBV2 TGTGCCAGCAGCGCCCAGACTAACTATGGCTACACCTTC CASSAQTNYGYTF
once NA TRBJ1-2 TRBV18 TGTGCCAGCTCAGCGAACAGGGCCTATGGCTACACCTTC CASSANRAYGYTF
NA NA TRBJ2-3 TRBV14 TGTGCCAGCAGCCAAGTAGGGGGTAAGGCCCCGGCAGATACGCAGTATTTT CASSQVGGKAPADTQYF
NA NA TRBJ2-3 TRBV7-6 TGTGCCAGCAGCTCCCCTTCCGGACTGTCGGCAGATACGCAGTATTTT CASSSPSGLSADTQYF
NA TRBD2 TRBJ2-5 TRBV5-1 TGCGCCAGCACTCTAGCGGGAGATATCCAAGAGACCCAGTACTTC CASTLAGDIQETQYF
NA NA TRBJ1-3 TRBV25-1 TGTGCCAGCAGTGAGACAGGTTCTGGAAACACCATATATTTT CASSETGSGNTIYF
NA NA TRBJ1-1 TRBV7-2 TGTGCCAGCAGCCCCCGAGGCAGACGAAACACTGAAGCTTTCTTT CASSPRGRRNTEAFF
NA NA TRBJ2-7 TRBV27 TGTGCCAGCAGCCATAAATCTACTGGTTTCTACGAGCAGTACTTC CASSHKSTGFYEQYF
NA NA TRBJ2-7 TRBV14 TGTGCCAGCAGCCAAGATCTTGGAAGAATAGAGGGGGTATCCGAGCAGTACTTC CASSQDLGRIEGVSEQYF
NA TRBD2 TRBJ2-5 TRBV2 TGTGCCAGCAGTGCGGCTAGCGGGGGCTGGGAGACCCAGTACTTC CASSAASGGWETQYF
NA TRBD1 TRBJ1-5 TRBV19 TGTGCCAGTAGTTTAGGACAGGGGGCATTTCAGCCCCAGCATTTT CASSLGQGAFQPQHF
NA TRBD2 TRBJ2-1 TRBV19 TGTGCCAGTAGTACTGAAATAGCGGGAGACTTTAGCCATGAGCAGTTCTTC CASSTEIAGDFSHEQFF
NA TRBD2 TRBJ2-3 TRBV11-3 TGTGCCAGCAGCACGTTAGCGGGAGTCGGGGATACGCAGTATTTT CASSTLAGVGDTQYF
NA NA TRBJ1-1 TRBV25-1 TGTGCCAGCAGTGAAGGCAGGGTCGGCACAACTGAAGCTTTCTTT CASSEGRVGTTEAFF
NA TRBD2 TRBJ2-3 TRBV30 TGTGCCTGGAGTGTATTAGGTAGCGGGAGACCAGATACGCAGTATTTT CAWSVLGSGRPDTQYF
NA TRBD1 TRBJ2-7 TRBV5-1 TGCGCCAGCAGCTTAAACAGGGGTTACGAGCAGTACTTC CASSLNRGYEQYF
NA TRBD1 TRBJ1-2 TRBV18 TGTGCCAGCTCTCCCGACAGGGCCTATGGCTACACCTTC CASSPDRAYGYTF
NA NA TRBJ2-5 TRBV7-2 TGTGCCAGCAGCTTCGCTGCGGGAAAGTACCAAGAGACCCAGTACTTC CASSFAAGKYQETQYF
NA TRBD2 TRBJ2-3 TRBV6-4 TGTGCCAGCAGTCCCGCTAGCGGTAAAGGAACAGATACGCAGTATTTT CASSPASGKGTDTQYF
NA NA TRBJ1-2 TRBV7-9 TGTGCCAGCAGCGCCAGGGACTATGGCTACACCTTC CASSARDYGYTF